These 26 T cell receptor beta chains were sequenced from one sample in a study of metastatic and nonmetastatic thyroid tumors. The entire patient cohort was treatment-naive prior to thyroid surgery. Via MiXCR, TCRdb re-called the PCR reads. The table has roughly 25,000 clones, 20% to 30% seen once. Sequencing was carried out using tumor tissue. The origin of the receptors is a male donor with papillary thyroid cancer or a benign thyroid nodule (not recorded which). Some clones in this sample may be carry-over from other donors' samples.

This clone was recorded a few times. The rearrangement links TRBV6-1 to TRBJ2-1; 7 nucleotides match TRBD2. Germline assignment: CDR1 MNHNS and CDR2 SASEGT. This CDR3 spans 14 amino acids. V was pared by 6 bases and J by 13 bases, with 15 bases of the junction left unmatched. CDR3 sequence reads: CASRSGTMEGDQFF. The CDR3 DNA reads TGTGCCAGCAGATCCGGGACTATGGAGGGCGATCAGTTCTTC.

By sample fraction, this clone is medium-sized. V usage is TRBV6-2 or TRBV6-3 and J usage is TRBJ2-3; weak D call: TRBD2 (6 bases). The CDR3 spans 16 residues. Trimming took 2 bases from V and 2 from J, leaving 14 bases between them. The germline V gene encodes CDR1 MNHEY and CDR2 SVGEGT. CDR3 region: CASSYRGEASTDTQYF. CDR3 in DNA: TGTGCCAGCAGTTACCGAGGGGAGGCTTCCACAGATACGCAGTATTTT.

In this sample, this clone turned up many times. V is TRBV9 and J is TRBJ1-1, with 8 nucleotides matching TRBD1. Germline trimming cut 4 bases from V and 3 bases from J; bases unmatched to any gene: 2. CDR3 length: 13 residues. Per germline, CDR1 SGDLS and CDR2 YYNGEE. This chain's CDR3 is CASSQDRDTEAFF. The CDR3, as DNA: TGTGCCAGCAGCCAGGACAGGGACACTGAAGCTTTCTTT.

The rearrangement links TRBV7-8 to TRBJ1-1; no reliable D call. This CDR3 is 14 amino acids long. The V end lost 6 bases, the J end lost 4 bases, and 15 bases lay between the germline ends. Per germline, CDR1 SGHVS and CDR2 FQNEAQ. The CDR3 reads CASRDDTTGTEAFF. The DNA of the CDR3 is TGTGCCAGCAGAGATGACACCACGGGCACTGAAGCTTTCTTT.

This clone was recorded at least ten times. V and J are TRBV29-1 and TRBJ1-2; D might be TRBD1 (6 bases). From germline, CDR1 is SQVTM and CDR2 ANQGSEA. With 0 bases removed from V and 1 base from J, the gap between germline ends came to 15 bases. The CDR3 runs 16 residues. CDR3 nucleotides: TGCAGCGTTGAAGATCTTGGGGGGCTGAGTAACTATGGCTACACCTTC. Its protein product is CSVEDLGGLSNYGYTF.

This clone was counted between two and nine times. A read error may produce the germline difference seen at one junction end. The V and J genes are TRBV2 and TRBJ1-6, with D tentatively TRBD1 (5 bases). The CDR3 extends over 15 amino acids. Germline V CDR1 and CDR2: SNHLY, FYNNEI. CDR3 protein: CASSQTAAVNSPLHF. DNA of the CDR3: TGCGCCAGCAGTCAGACAGCGGCCGTTAATTCACCCCTCCACTTT. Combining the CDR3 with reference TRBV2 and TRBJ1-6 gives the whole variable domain EPEVTQTPSHQVTQMGQEVILRCVPISNHLYFYWYRQILGQKVEFLVSFYNNEISEKSEIFDDQFSVERPDGSNFTLKIRSTKLEDSAMYFCASSQTAAVNSPLHFGNGTRLTVT.

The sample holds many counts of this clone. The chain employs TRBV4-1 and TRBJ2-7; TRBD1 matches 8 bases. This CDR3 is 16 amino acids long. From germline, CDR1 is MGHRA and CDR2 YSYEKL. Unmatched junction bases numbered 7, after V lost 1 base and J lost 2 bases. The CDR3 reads CASSQGGQGQPYEQYF. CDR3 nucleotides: TGCGCCAGCAGCCAAGGCGGACAGGGCCAACCCTACGAGCAGTACTTC.

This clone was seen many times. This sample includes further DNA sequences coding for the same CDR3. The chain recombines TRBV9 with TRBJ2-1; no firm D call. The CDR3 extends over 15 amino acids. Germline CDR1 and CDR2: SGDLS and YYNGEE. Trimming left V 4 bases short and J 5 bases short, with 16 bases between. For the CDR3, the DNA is TGTGCCAGCAGCCCCCTCGGCTCCTGGGACAATGAGCAGTTCTTC. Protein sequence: CASSPLGSWDNEQFF.

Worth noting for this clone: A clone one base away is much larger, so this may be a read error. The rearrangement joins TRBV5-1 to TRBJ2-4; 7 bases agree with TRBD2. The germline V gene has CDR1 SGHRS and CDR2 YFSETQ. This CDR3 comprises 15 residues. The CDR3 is CTSSPGLGGKNIQYF. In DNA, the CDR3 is TGCACCAGCAGCCCAGGACTAGGAGGGAAAAACATTCAGTACTTC. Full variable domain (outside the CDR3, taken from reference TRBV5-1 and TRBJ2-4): KAGVTQTPRYLIKTRGQQVTLSCSPISGHRSVSWYQQTPGQGLQFLFEYFSETQRNKGNFPGRFSGRQFSNSRSEMNVSTLELGDSALYLCTSSPGLGGKNIQYFGAGTRLSVL.

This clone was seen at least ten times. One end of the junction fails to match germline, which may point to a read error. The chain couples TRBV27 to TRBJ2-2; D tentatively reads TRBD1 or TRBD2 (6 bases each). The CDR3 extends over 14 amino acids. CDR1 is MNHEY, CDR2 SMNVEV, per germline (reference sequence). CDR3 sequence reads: CASRRDTNTEELFF. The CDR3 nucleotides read TGTGCCAGCAGGCGGGACACGAACACCGAGGAGCTGTTTTTT.

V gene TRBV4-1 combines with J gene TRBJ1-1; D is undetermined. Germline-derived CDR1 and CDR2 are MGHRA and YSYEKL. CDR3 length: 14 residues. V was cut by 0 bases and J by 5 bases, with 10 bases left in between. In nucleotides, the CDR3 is TGCGCCAGCAGCCAAGATTACTACGGGACTGAAGCTTTCTTT. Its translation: CASSQDYYGTEAFF.

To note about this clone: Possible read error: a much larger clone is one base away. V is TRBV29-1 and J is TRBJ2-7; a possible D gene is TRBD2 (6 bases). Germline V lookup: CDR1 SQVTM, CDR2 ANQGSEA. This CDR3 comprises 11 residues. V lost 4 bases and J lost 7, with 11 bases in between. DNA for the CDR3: TGCAGCGTTGTCCGGGACTTAGAGCAGTACTTC. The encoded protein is CSVVRDLEQYF.

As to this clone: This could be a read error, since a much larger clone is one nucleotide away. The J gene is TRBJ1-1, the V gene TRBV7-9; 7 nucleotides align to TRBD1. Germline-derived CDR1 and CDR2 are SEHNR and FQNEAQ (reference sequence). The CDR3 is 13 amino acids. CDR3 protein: CASSLEGGSEALF. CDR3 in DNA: TGTGCCAGCAGCTTAGAAGGGGGCTCCGAAGCTCTCTTT.

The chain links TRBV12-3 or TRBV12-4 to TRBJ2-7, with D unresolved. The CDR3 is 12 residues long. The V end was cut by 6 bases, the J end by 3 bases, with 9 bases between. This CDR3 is CASRQANYEQYF. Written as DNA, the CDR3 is TGTGCCAGCAGGCAGGCGAACTACGAGCAGTACTTC.

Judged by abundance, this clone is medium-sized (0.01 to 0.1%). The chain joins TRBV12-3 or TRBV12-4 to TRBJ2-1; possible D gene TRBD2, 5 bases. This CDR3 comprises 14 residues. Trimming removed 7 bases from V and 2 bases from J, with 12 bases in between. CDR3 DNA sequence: TGTGCCAGCACCTCGGAGGAAACCTACAATGAGCAGTTCTTC. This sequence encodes CASTSEETYNEQFF.

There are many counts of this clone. CDR3 in DNA: TGTGCCAGCAGCCCGGCCCCCCACGGGAGCTCCTACGAGCAGTACTTC. It translates to CASSPAPHGSSYEQYF. This chain joins TRBV11-1 and TRBJ2-7; possibly TRBD2 for D (6 bases). This CDR3 is 16 amino acids long. The germline V gene has CDR1 SGHAT and CDR2 FQDESV (reference sequence). V lost 5 bases and J 0 bases, leaving 17 bases between the germline ends.

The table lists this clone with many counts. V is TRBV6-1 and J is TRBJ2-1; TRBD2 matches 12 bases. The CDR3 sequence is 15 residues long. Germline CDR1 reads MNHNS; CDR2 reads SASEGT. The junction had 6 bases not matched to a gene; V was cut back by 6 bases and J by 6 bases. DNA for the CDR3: TGTGCCAGCAGCCCCGCTAGCGGGAGGGGCAATGAGCAGTTCTTC. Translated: CASSPASGRGNEQFF.

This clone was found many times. In DNA form, the CDR3 reads TGTGCCAGCACGGCCATCTCTGGAAACACCATATATTTT. Protein sequence: CASTAISGNTIYF. The genes are TRBV2 and TRBJ1-3; D is uncertain. The V gene lost 7 bases and the J gene lost 0 bases, with 7 bases spanning the gap. The CDR3 consists of 13 residues. CDR1 and CDR2 from the germline V gene are SNHLY and FYNNEI. The variable domain in full, with the rest retrieved from reference TRBV2 and TRBJ1-3, is EPEVTQTPSHQVTQMGQEVILRCVPISNHLYFYWYRQILGQKVEFLVSFYNNEISEKSEIFDDQFSVERPDGSNFTLKIRSTKLEDSAMYFCASTAISGNTIYFGEGSWLTVV.

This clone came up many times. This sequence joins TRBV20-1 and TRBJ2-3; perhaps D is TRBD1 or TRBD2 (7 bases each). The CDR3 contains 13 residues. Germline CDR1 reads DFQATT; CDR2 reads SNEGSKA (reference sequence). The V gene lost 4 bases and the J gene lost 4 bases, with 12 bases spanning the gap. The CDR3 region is CSATSGTADTQYF. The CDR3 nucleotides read TGCAGTGCTACCAGCGGGACAGCAGATACGCAGTATTTT.

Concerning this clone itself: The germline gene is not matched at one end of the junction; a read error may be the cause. This chain's CDR3 is CDSIFPHVQGRVRNQPQHF. As DNA, the CDR3 is TGTGACAGCATTTTCCCGCATGTACAGGGAAGGGTTCGCAATCAGCCCCAGCATTTT. The chain combines TRBV28 with TRBJ1-5; D perhaps matches TRBD1 (6 bases). CDR1 and CDR2 from the germline V gene are MDHEN and SYDVKM. The CDR3 has 19 residues.

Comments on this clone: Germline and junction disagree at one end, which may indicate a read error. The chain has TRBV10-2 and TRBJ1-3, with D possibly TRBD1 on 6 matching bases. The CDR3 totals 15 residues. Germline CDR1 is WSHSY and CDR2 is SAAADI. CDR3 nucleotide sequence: TGCGCCAGCAGTGAGACAGGGTCGGCGGGAAACACCATAAATTTT. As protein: CASSETGSAGNTINF.

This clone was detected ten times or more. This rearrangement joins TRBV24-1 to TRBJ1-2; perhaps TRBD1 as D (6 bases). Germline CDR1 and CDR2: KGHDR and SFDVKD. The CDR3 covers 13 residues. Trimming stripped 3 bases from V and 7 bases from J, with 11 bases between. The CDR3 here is CATSDVQGFGYTF. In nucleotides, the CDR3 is TGTGCCACCAGTGATGTCCAGGGGTTTGGCTACACCTTC.

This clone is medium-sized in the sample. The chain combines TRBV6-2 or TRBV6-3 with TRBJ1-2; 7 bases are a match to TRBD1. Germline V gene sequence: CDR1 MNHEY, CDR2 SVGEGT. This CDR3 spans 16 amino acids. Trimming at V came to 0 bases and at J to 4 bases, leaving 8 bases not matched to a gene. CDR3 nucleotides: TGTGCCAGCAGTTACTCGTCCAGGGGGGCCCCCTATGGCTACACCTTC. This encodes CASSYSSRGAPYGYTF.

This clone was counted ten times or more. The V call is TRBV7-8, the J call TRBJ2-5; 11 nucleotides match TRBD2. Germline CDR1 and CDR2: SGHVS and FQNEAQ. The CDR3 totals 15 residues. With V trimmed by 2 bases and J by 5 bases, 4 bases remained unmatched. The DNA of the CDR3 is TGTGCCAGCAGCTTAAGGAGACTAGCGGGGGAGACCCAGTACTTC. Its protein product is CASSLRRLAGETQYF.

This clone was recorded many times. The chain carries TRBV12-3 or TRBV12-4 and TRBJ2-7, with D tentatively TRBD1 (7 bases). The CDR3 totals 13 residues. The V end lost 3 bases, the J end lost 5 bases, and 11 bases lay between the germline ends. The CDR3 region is CASSFARGDEQYF. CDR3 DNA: TGTGCCAGCAGTTTCGCCAGGGGGGACGAGCAGTACTTC.

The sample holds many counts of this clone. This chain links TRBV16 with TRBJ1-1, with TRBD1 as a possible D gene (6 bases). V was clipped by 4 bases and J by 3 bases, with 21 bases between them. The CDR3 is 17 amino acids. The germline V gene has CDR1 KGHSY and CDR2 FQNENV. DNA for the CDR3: TGTGCCAGCAGCCCACGGACCCTGACAGGTAGGGACACTGAAGCTTTCTTT. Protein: CASSPRTLTGRDTEAFF.